This T cell receptor beta chain appears in the sequencing data of a study of PD-L1 blockade in urothelial cancer (dated by TCRdb to between 2016 and 2019). Some background on the complete study: Every patient began therapy at some point between 2013 and 2015 and was given atezolizumab 1,200 mg intravenously every 3 weeks. About 85% of the roughly 29 patients were males with bladder-origin urothelial cancer, and about two thirds of the roughly 30 reported a prior smoking history. Patients had an ECOG performance status of 0 or 1 and had received between 0 and 3 prior chemotherapy regimens. Blood samples were analyzed 3 weeks after the start of treatment (second dose) and 6 weeks after the start of treatment. Blood samples gave a median of about 130,000 T cells and some 83,000 unique TCRs, with a median clonality of 0.080. Somatic, immune and clinical correlates of response to PD-L1 blockade with atezolizumab in urothelial cancer were the focus of an exploratory multi-omic analysis. Pretreatment tumor samples, along with matched peripheral blood collected serially before and after atezolizumab treatment, underwent TCR sequencing. Durable clinical benefit was defined as a progression-free survival longer than 6 months, and TCR features were additionally tested against progression-free survival and overall survival. In the same patients, pretreatment tumors underwent whole exome sequencing and RNA sequencing in addition to TCR sequencing. Durable clinical benefit was achieved by nine patients but not by the remaining 20. Some 30 patients had pretreatment blood TCR-seq, some 25 had at least one posttreatment blood collection, and some 25 had tumor TCR-seq.

Synthetic TCR analog templates were spiked into each PCR to estimate absolute template abundance from read counts. TCRbeta CDR3 regions were amplified from genomic DNA with bias-controlled V and J gene primers using the immunoSEQ assay. Sequencing of rearranged TCRbeta segments was done at approximately 20X coverage. From the authors' description of their analysis: Sequencing errors were corrected by clustering, and CDR3s were annotated against IMGT so that V, D and J genes could be assigned. Out-of-frame and stop-codon sequences were excluded, and only productive TCRbeta rearrangements were used in downstream analyses. Clonality was calculated as one minus the Shannon entropy normalized by the log of the number of unique productive sequences. Fisher's exact test with Benjamini-Hochberg correction, at a threshold of adjusted p below 0.01, was used to find clones that differed between time points or between blood and tumor. In its TCRdb copy, this immuneACCESS table keeps in-frame sequences only and misses some clones. Where compared with another copy, unresolved V genes explain less than half of these, and the others have no known cause. That table supplies the V and J calls and clone size; D and trimming were determined from the DNA. Across this sample there are approximately 100,000 clones, with 70% to 85% seen only once. Approximately 2.4% of the sample lies in the top ten.

A total of under 30 patients with locally advanced or metastatic urothelial carcinoma, treated at Memorial Sloan Kettering on a trial protocol, made up the cohort. Peripheral blood mononuclear cells were collected pretreatment and during treatment, with between 1 and 8 total time points obtained per patient. The Qiagen DNeasy Blood extraction kit was used to purify genomic DNA from total PBMCs and from tumor samples. Collected pretreatment and during treatment, PBMCs were isolated and stored as previously described. On this clone itself: No antigen is known for it. The sample holds no much larger clone one base away, and base qualities are not on file.

General conclusions and limits of the study: Because of the small sample size (n of about 29) and the many exploratory analyses performed, the results are intended to be regarded as hypothesis-generating. Greater expansion of tumor-associated TCR clones in peripheral blood 3 weeks after the start of treatment was observed in patients with durable benefit (n of about 20, p = 0.022). A pretreatment peripheral blood TCR clonality below the median was linked to improved progression-free and overall survival.

The TCR comes from a man over 45 with urothelial cancer. Sample: PBMCs, taken around atezolizumab (anti-PD-L1) treatment.

The CDR3 region: CASSAVQALGEKLFF. The DNA sequence follows: TGTGCCAGCAGCGCCGTACAGGCTTTGGGCGAAAAACTGTTTTTT. The V and J segments used are TRBV9 and TRBJ1-4; a tentative D call is TRBD1 (5 bases match). The CDR3, from cysteine to phenylalanine, totals 15 residues. Of the read, only the CDR3 DNA is kept; its 45 bases are in frame from base 1. V and J lose 3 bases and 8 bases, and a span of 17 bases separates them. As encoded in the germline V gene, CDR1 is SGDLS while CDR2 is YYNGEE.